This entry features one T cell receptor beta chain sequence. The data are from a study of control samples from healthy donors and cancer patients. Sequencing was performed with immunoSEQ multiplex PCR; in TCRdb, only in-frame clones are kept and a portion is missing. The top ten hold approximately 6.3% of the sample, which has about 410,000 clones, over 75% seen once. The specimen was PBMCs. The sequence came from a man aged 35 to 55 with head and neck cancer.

CDR3 sequence: CASSYLGTEAFF. CDR3 in DNA: TGTGCCAGCAGTTACCTAGGGACTGAAGCTTTCTTT. The rearrangement joins TRBV6-2 or TRBV6-3 to TRBJ1-1; D is undetermined. The CDR3 runs 12 residues. Trimming left V 2 bases short and J 5 bases short, with 6 bases between. The V gene's germline CDR1 is MNHEY and CDR2 SVGEGT.